The next 4 T cell receptor beta chains were all read from a single sample in a study of cytomegalovirus exposure and HLA in healthy donors. Primers: 60 Vbeta forward and 13 Jbeta reverse. TCRdb keeps only in-frame clones here, not all; method: immunoSEQ multiplex PCR. The sample consists of around 50,000 clones, about four fifths of them appearing once. Input material: PBMCs. The source is a man between 40 and 49 years old in good health and CMV-seronegative.

The V gene is TRBV5-1, the J gene TRBJ2-7; 10 nucleotides align to TRBD1. J gave up 9 bases and V 4 bases, and 13 bases lay outside the gene matches. The CDR3 runs to 15 residues. CDR1 is SGHRS, CDR2 YFSETQ, per germline. For the CDR3, the DNA is TGCGCCAGCAGCCCCCTGCGGGACAGGGGAGTTGGGCAGTACTTC. It specifies CASSPLRDRGVGQYF.

The chain combines TRBV11-2 with TRBJ2-5; the D gene is possibly TRBD2 (6 bases). CDR1 and CDR2 from the germline V gene are SGHAT and FQNNGV. CDR3 size: 13 residues. With 5 bases removed from V and 4 bases from J, the gap between germline ends came to 11 bases. This CDR3 is CASSPSGVETQYF. The CDR3, as DNA: TGTGCCAGCAGCCCCTCGGGGGTAGAGACCCAGTACTTC. Together with reference TRBV11-2 and TRBJ2-5, the CDR3 gives the full variable domain: EAGVAQSPRYKIIEKRQSVAFWCNPISGHATLYWYQQILGQGPKLLIQFQNNGVVDDSQLPKDRFSAERLKGVDSTLKIQPAKLEDSAVYLCASSPSGVETQYFGPGTRLLVL.

The gene calls are TRBV2 and TRBJ1-4; possibly TRBD1 for D (6 bases). This CDR3 has 13 amino acids. The germline V and J ends were trimmed by 6 bases and 4 bases, with 9 bases remaining between them. Germline values: CDR1 SNHLY, CDR2 FYNNEI. The CDR3 DNA is TGTGCCAGCAGGACAGGTGGTAATGAAAAACTGTTTTTT. Translating it yields CASRTGGNEKLFF.

The chain links TRBV10-1 to TRBJ2-2; D gene unclear. The CDR3 contains 12 residues. V lost 4 bases to trimming and J lost 6 bases, with 6 bases between them. CDR1 and CDR2 from the germline V gene are WNHNN and SYGVQD (reference sequence). The CDR3 sequence: CASSGVAGELFF. As DNA, the CDR3 is TGCGCCAGCAGTGGAGTAGCCGGGGAGCTGTTTTTT.